Listed below are T cell receptor beta chains from one sample, sequenced in a study of CD8+ T cells in alopecia areata. Measured with immunoSEQ multiplex PCR; TCRdb has only the in-frame clones, and not every one. The top ten hold more than 1% of the sample, which has 210,000 or so clones, approximately 72% seen once. This sample comprised CD4+ T cells sorted from blood, obtained at approximately week 42, from a patient treated with tofacitinib. The receptors were gathered from a human donor with alopecia areata. Both conserved end residues are part of each CDR3. Each record gives: V gene, clone size, J gene, D gene, CDR3 protein, CDR3 DNA. A D gene is named only where the DNA matches it firmly. Only part of the rows carry a size: once, few, many, or a class if the clone is expanded.

v_gene: TRBV19
abundance: -
j_gene: TRBJ1-5
d_gene: -
CDR3aa: CASLMSFRGIGQPQHF
CDR3nt: TGTGCCAGCCTGATGTCCTTCAGGGGCATAGGACAGCCCCAGCATTTT

v_gene: TRBV25-1
abundance: -
j_gene: TRBJ1-2
d_gene: -
CDR3aa: CASSDSAGYGYTF
CDR3nt: TGTGCCAGCAGTGATAGCGCCGGCTATGGCTACACCTTC

v_gene: TRBV29-1
abundance: few
j_gene: TRBJ1-3
d_gene: -
CDR3aa: CSVDQAGLGNTIYF
CDR3nt: TGCAGCGTTGATCAGGCGGGGTTGGGAAACACCATATATTTT

v_gene: TRBV5-1
abundance: -
j_gene: TRBJ2-5
d_gene: -
CDR3aa: CASSLSGQETQYF
CDR3nt: TGCGCCAGCAGCTTATCAGGGCAAGAGACCCAGTACTTC

v_gene: TRBV7-3
abundance: few
j_gene: TRBJ2-7
d_gene: -
CDR3aa: CASSRFSDGPYEQYF
CDR3nt: TGTGCCAGCAGTCGCTTTTCTGATGGACCCTACGAGCAGTACTTC

v_gene: TRBV6-1
abundance: once
j_gene: TRBJ1-1
d_gene: TRBD1
CDR3aa: CASSALQGAGEAFF
CDR3nt: TGTGCCAGCAGTGCATTACAGGGGGCGGGTGAAGCTTTCTTT

v_gene: TRBV7-2
abundance: -
j_gene: TRBJ2-2
d_gene: -
CDR3aa: CASSFAGIFTGELFF
CDR3nt: TGTGCCAGCAGCTTTGCAGGGATCTTCACCGGGGAGCTGTTTTTT

v_gene: TRBV7-2
abundance: -
j_gene: TRBJ2-3
d_gene: TRBD1
CDR3aa: CASSSRQGRDTQYF
CDR3nt: TGTGCCAGCAGCTCCCGACAGGGGCGGGATACGCAGTATTTT

v_gene: TRBV7-7
abundance: -
j_gene: TRBJ2-5
d_gene: TRBD2
CDR3aa: CASSLTGGHQETQYF
CDR3nt: TGTGCCAGCAGCTTAACGGGGGGGCACCAAGAGACCCAGTACTTC

v_gene: TRBV30
abundance: few
j_gene: TRBJ1-1
d_gene: -
CDR3aa: CAWTPPHTNTEAFF
CDR3nt: TGTGCCTGGACCCCGCCCCACACTAACACTGAAGCTTTCTTT

v_gene: TRBV29-1
abundance: few
j_gene: TRBJ2-1
d_gene: -
CDR3aa: CSVVPRDEQFF
CDR3nt: TGCAGCGTTGTCCCCCGTGATGAGCAGTTCTTC

v_gene: TRBV18
abundance: once
j_gene: TRBJ1-2
d_gene: -
CDR3aa: CASSKTATNYGYTF
CDR3nt: TGTGCCAGCTCAAAGACAGCTACTAACTATGGCTACACCTTC

v_gene: TRBV7-2
abundance: -
j_gene: TRBJ1-4
d_gene: TRBD1
CDR3aa: CASSLNRQGRGRKLFF
CDR3nt: TGTGCCAGCAGCTTGAACCGACAGGGAAGGGGGAGAAAACTGTTTTTT

v_gene: TRBV9
abundance: -
j_gene: TRBJ2-1
d_gene: TRBD2
CDR3aa: CASSLAVSSYNEQFF
CDR3nt: TGTGCCAGCAGTCTAGCGGTTAGCTCCTACAATGAGCAGTTCTTC

v_gene: TRBV7-3
abundance: -
j_gene: TRBJ1-6
d_gene: -
CDR3aa: CASSLRQGGNDSPLHF
CDR3nt: TGTGCCAGCAGCTTAAGGCAGGGTGGGAATGATTCACCCCTCCACTTT

v_gene: TRBV7-2
abundance: -
j_gene: TRBJ2-5
d_gene: TRBD2
CDR3aa: CASSRSGGRETQYF
CDR3nt: TGTGCCAGCAGTCGTAGCGGGGGCCGGGAGACCCAGTACTTC

v_gene: TRBV7-9
abundance: -
j_gene: TRBJ1-2
d_gene: -
CDR3aa: CASSLEAVLRDYGYTF
CDR3nt: TGTGCCAGCAGCTTAGAGGCAGTCCTGAGGGACTATGGCTACACCTTC

v_gene: TRBV30
abundance: once
j_gene: TRBJ2-7
d_gene: TRBD1
CDR3aa: CASAGTGATEQYF
CDR3nt: TGTGCCTCGGCCGGGACAGGGGCGACCGAGCAGTACTTC

v_gene: TRBV4-3
abundance: -
j_gene: TRBJ2-2
d_gene: -
CDR3aa: CASSQDGTVGELFF
CDR3nt: TGCGCCAGCAGCCAAGATGGGACGGTCGGGGAGCTGTTTTTT

v_gene: TRBV30
abundance: -
j_gene: TRBJ2-1
d_gene: TRBD2
CDR3aa: CAWSRRGGRSSYNEQFF
CDR3nt: TGTGCCTGGAGTCGGCGGGGGGGCCGGAGCTCCTACAATGAGCAGTTCTTC

v_gene: TRBV30
abundance: -
j_gene: TRBJ1-5
d_gene: TRBD1
CDR3aa: CAWAGTGSNQPQHF
CDR3nt: TGTGCCTGGGCCGGGACAGGGTCTAATCAGCCCCAGCATTTT

v_gene: TRBV13
abundance: -
j_gene: TRBJ2-7
d_gene: TRBD1
CDR3aa: CASRKYTGGNEQYF
CDR3nt: TGTGCCAGCAGAAAATACACAGGGGGCAACGAGCAGTACTTC

v_gene: TRBV30
abundance: -
j_gene: TRBJ2-4
d_gene: -
CDR3aa: CAWTATLAKNIQYF
CDR3nt: TGTGCCTGGACCGCGACCCTAGCCAAAAACATTCAGTACTTC

v_gene: TRBV7-3
abundance: -
j_gene: TRBJ2-3
d_gene: -
CDR3aa: CASSEDVTDTQYF
CDR3nt: TGTGCCAGCAGCGAGGACGTCACAGATACGCAGTATTTT

v_gene: TRBV29-1
abundance: once
j_gene: TRBJ1-1
d_gene: -
CDR3aa: CGGENTEAFF
CDR3nt: TGCGGCGGGGAGAACACTGAAGCTTTCTTT

v_gene: TRBV6-1
abundance: few
j_gene: TRBJ1-2
d_gene: TRBD1
CDR3aa: CASSLWDRACTF
CDR3nt: TGTGCCAGCAGTTTGTGGGACAGGGCGTGCACCTTC

v_gene: TRBV7-2
abundance: -
j_gene: TRBJ1-1
d_gene: -
CDR3aa: CASSLVAPIGGGTEAFF
CDR3nt: TGTGCCAGCAGCTTAGTAGCACCCATTGGGGGTGGGACTGAAGCTTTCTTT

v_gene: TRBV30
abundance: few
j_gene: TRBJ2-1
d_gene: TRBD2
CDR3aa: CALNVAGGPGQFF
CDR3nt: TGTGCCTTAAATGTGGCGGGGGGGCCCGGGCAGTTCTTC

v_gene: TRBV30
abundance: -
j_gene: TRBJ2-7
d_gene: -
CDR3aa: CAWSSTGPYEQYF
CDR3nt: TGTGCCTGGAGTTCGACAGGTCCCTACGAGCAGTACTTC

v_gene: TRBV5-1
abundance: medium-sized
j_gene: TRBJ2-6
d_gene: -
CDR3aa: CASSFLSGANVLTF
CDR3nt: TGCGCCAGCAGCTTCCTCTCTGGGGCCAACGTCCTGACTTTC

v_gene: TRBV28
abundance: -
j_gene: TRBJ2-1
d_gene: -
CDR3aa: CASSPLWTSNEQFF
CDR3nt: TGTGCCAGCAGTCCCCTCTGGACTTCCAATGAGCAGTTCTTC

v_gene: TRBV25-1
abundance: -
j_gene: TRBJ2-2
d_gene: TRBD1
CDR3aa: CASRSQGAGGELFF
CDR3nt: TGTGCCAGCAGATCACAGGGGGCTGGCGGGGAGCTGTTTTTT

v_gene: TRBV29-1
abundance: few
j_gene: TRBJ2-2
d_gene: TRBD1
CDR3aa: CSADRGRTGELFF
CDR3nt: TGCAGCGCCGACAGGGGACGGACCGGGGAGCTGTTTTTT

v_gene: TRBV4-3
abundance: -
j_gene: TRBJ2-5
d_gene: TRBD2
CDR3aa: CASSQDHGGQETQYF
CDR3nt: TGCGCCAGCAGCCAAGACCACGGGGGGCAAGAGACCCAGTACTTC

v_gene: TRBV6-5
abundance: -
j_gene: TRBJ2-1
d_gene: -
CDR3aa: CASSSSVLASYNEQFF
CDR3nt: TGTGCCAGCAGTTCCTCAGTGCTAGCTTCGTACAATGAGCAGTTCTTC

v_gene: TRBV6-5
abundance: -
j_gene: TRBJ2-3
d_gene: TRBD2
CDR3aa: CASSYIAGGPTDTQYF
CDR3nt: TGTGCCAGCAGTTATATCGCGGGGGGCCCCACAGATACGCAGTATTTT

v_gene: TRBV29-1
abundance: -
j_gene: TRBJ2-7
d_gene: -
CDR3aa: CSAAGGGGPNQFYEQYF
CDR3nt: TGCAGCGCGGCCGGGGGAGGAGGACCCAACCAGTTCTACGAGCAGTACTTC

v_gene: TRBV2
abundance: -
j_gene: TRBJ1-2
d_gene: -
CDR3aa: CASSEAGYYTF
CDR3nt: TGTGCCAGCAGTGAAGCAGGATACTACACCTTC

v_gene: TRBV7-2
abundance: -
j_gene: TRBJ1-5
d_gene: TRBD1
CDR3aa: CASSSGQGAWYQPQHF
CDR3nt: TGTGCCAGCAGCTCAGGACAGGGGGCATGGTATCAGCCCCAGCATTTT

v_gene: TRBV19
abundance: many
j_gene: TRBJ2-7
d_gene: -
CDR3aa: CASSEPRRNYEQYF
CDR3nt: TGTGCCAGTAGTGAGCCCAGACGGAACTACGAGCAGTACTTC

v_gene: TRBV28
abundance: -
j_gene: TRBJ1-5
d_gene: -
CDR3aa: CASSLVHGNNQPQHF
CDR3nt: TGTGCCAGCAGTTTGGTGCATGGGAACAATCAGCCCCAGCATTTT

v_gene: TRBV29-1
abundance: -
j_gene: TRBJ2-2
d_gene: TRBD2
CDR3aa: CSVSTAGTGELFF
CDR3nt: TGCAGCGTTTCTACAGCGGGGACGGGGGAGCTGTTTTTT

v_gene: TRBV5-4
abundance: -
j_gene: TRBJ2-3
d_gene: TRBD2
CDR3aa: CASSLGRGADTQYF
CDR3nt: TGTGCCAGCAGCTTGGGGCGGGGGGCAGATACGCAGTATTTT

v_gene: TRBV27
abundance: -
j_gene: TRBJ2-5
d_gene: TRBD1
CDR3aa: CASNTTGGGETQYF
CDR3nt: TGTGCCAGCAATACCACAGGGGGAGGAGAGACCCAGTACTTC